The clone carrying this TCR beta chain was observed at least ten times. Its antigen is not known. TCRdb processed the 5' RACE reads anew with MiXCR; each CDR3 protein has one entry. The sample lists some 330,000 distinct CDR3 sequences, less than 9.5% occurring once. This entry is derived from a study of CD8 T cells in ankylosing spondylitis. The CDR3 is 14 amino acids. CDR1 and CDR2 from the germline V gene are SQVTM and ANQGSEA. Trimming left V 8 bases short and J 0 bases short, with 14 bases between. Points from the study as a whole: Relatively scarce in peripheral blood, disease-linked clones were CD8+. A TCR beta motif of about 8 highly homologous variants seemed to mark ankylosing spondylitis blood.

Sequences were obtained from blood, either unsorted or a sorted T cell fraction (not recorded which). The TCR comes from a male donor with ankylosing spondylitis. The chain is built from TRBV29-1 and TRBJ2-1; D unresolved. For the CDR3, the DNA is TGCAGCACACCTTTAACTTCCTCCTACAATGAGCAGTTCTTC. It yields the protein CSTPLTSSYNEQFF.